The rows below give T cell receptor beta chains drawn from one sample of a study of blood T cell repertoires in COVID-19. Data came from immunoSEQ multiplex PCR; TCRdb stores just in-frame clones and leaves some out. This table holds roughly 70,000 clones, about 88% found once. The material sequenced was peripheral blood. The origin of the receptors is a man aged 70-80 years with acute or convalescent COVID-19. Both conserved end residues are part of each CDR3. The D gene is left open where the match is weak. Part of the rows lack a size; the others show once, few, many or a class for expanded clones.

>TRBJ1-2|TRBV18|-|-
CASSPEGYYGYTF
TGTGCCAGCTCACCAGAGGGATACTATGGCTACACCTTC
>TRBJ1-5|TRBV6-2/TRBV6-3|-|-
CASSPRGVRGMYQPQHF
TGTGCCAGCAGCCCTCGGGGCGTCAGGGGTATGTATCAGCCCCAGCATTTT
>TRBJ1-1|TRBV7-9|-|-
CASILGHPGTEAFF
TGTGCCAGCATCCTAGGACACCCAGGCACTGAAGCTTTCTTT
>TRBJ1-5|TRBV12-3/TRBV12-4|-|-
CASMSHNQPQHF
TGTGCCAGCATGTCACATAATCAGCCCCAGCATTTT
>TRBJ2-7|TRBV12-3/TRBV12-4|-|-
CASRGQNSYEQYF
TGTGCCAGCAGAGGACAGAACTCCTACGAGCAGTACTTC
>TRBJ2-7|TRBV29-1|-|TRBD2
CSVELAGASKISYEQYF
TGCAGCGTGGAACTAGCGGGGGCCTCAAAGATCTCCTACGAGCAGTACTTC
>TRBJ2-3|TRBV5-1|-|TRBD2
CASRLAGGGTDTQYF
TGCGCCAGCAGATTGGCGGGGGGCGGAACAGATACGCAGTATTTT
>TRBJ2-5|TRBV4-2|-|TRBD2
CASSPGTSGGGQETQYF
TGTGCCAGCAGCCCAGGGACTAGCGGGGGGGGGCAAGAGACCCAGTACTTC
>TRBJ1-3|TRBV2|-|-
CASSVGRGDTIYF
TGTGCCAGCAGTGTGGGCAGGGGAGACACCATATATTTT
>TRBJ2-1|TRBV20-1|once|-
CSARAGWEQFF
TGCAGTGCTAGAGCGGGGTGGGAGCAGTTCTTC
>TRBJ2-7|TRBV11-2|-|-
CASSQSPTAFNYEQYF
TGTGCCAGCAGCCAGTCCCCGACAGCATTTAACTACGAGCAGTACTTC
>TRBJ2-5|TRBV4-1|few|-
CASSQARGETQYF
TGCGCCAGCAGCCAAGCCAGGGGAGAGACCCAGTACTTC
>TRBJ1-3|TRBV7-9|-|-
CASSTDRISGNTIYF
TGTGCCAGCAGCACCGACAGGATCTCTGGAAACACCATATATTTT
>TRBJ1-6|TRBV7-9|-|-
CASSLVADSNSPLHF
TGTGCCAGCAGCTTAGTTGCGGATAGTAATTCACCCCTCCACTTT
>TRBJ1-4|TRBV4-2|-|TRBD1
CASSQDLRVGQGFEKLFF
TGTGCCAGCAGCCAAGATCTCCGGGTTGGACAGGGGTTTGAAAAACTGTTTTTT
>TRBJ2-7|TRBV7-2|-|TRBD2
CASSLSGGPRNEQYF
TGTGCCAGCAGCTTATCGGGGGGGCCTAGGAACGAGCAGTACTTC
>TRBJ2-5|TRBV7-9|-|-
CASSPRAGKETQYF
TGTGCCAGCAGCCCCAGGGCGGGGAAAGAGACCCAGTACTTC
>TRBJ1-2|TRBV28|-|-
CASSRRLVSNYGYTF
TGTGCCAGCAGTCGCCGACTAGTGTCAAACTATGGCTACACCTTC
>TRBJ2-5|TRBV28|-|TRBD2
CASSPRGGRGETQYF
TGTGCCAGCAGTCCTCGGGGGGGAAGAGGGGAGACCCAGTACTTC
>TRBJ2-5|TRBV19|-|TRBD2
CASSIDRTSGESQYF
TGTGCCAGTAGTATAGATCGGACTAGCGGGGAGTCCCAGTACTTC
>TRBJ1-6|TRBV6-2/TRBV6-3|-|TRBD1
CASSFRQGNPSPLHF
TGTGCCAGCAGTTTTCGACAGGGGAATCCATCACCCCTCCACTTT
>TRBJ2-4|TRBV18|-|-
CASSLGREDIQYF
TGTGCCAGCTCACTGGGCAGGGAAGACATTCAGTACTTC
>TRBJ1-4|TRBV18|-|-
CASSRNSGDEKLFF
TGTGCCAGCTCACGTAACTCGGGGGATGAAAAACTGTTTTTT
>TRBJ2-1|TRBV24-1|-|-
CATFATFF
TGTGCCACCTTTGCTACGTTCTTC
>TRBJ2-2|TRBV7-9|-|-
CASSQVITPTGELFF
TGTGCCAGCAGCCAGGTGATAACCCCCACCGGGGAGCTGTTTTTT
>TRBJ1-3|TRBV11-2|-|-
CASSSSGFSGNTIYF
TGTGCCAGCAGTTCTTCAGGATTCTCTGGAAACACCATATATTTT
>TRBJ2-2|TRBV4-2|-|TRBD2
CASSQEGGGVTGELFF
TGTGCCAGCAGCCAAGAAGGCGGGGGGGTTACCGGGGAGCTGTTTTTT
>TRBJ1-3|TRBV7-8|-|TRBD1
CASSLVGQMSSGNTIYF
TGTGCCAGCAGCTTAGTGGGACAGATGAGCTCTGGAAACACCATATATTTT
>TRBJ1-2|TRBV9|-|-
CASSAQTGPYGYTF
TGTGCCAGCAGCGCACAGACAGGTCCCTATGGCTACACCTTC
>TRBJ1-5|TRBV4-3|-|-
CASSQDRAGGNQPQHF
TGCGCCAGCAGCCAAGATCGGGCAGGGGGCAATCAGCCCCAGCATTTT
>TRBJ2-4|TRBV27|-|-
CASSLTALISIQYF
TGTGCCAGCAGTCTAACCGCCTTAATAAGCATTCAGTACTTC
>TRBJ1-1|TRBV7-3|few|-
CASSSQGNTEAFF
TGTGCCAGCAGCTCACAGGGTAACACTGAAGCTTTCTTT
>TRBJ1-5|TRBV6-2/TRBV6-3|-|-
CASSYRGTVNQPQHF
TGTGCCAGCAGTTACCGCGGGACGGTAAATCAGCCCCAGCATTTT
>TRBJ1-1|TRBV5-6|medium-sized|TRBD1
CASSETTDATGRNTEAFF
TGTGCCAGCAGCGAAACCACGGACGCGACAGGGAGGAACACTGAAGCTTTCTTT
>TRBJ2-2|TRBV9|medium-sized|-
CASSANTGELFF
TGTGCCAGCAGCGCTAACACCGGGGAGCTGTTTTTT
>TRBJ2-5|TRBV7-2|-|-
CASSRGQMETQYF
TGTGCCAGCAGCAGAGGTCAGATGGAGACCCAGTACTTC
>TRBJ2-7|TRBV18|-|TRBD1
CASSPDRAYEQYF
TGTGCCAGCTCACCCGACAGGGCCTACGAGCAGTACTTC
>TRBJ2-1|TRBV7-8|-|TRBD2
CASSLGLAGGDNEQFF
TGTGCCAGCAGCTTAGGGCTAGCGGGGGGGGACAATGAGCAGTTCTTC
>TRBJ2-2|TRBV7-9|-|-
CASSPSPTYTGELFF
TGTGCCAGCAGCCCAAGCCCAACCTACACCGGGGAGCTGTTTTTT
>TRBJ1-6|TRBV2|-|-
CASYRESSYNSPLHF
TGTGCCAGCTACCGGGAGAGCTCCTATAATTCACCCCTCCACTTT
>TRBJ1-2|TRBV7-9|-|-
CASSLSSNPRVGYTF
TGTGCCAGCAGCCTCTCCTCCAATCCCAGGGTAGGCTACACCTTC
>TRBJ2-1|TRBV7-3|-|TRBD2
CASSQTSGGRPEQFF
TGTGCCAGCAGCCAGACTAGCGGGGGGCGCCCTGAGCAGTTCTTC